This TCR beta chain was sequenced for a study of Graves' ophthalmopathy and Graves' hyperthyroidism. Study results and caveats: In predicting ophthalmopathy progression, the model reached about 71% sensitivity and 72% to 85% specificity. Blood also carried most expanded thyroid clonotypes exceeding 0.001 frequency.

This clonotype appeared many times. The antigen is unknown. Germline loops: CDR1 SEHNR, CDR2 FQNEAQ (reference sequence). V shed 5 bases, J shed 6 bases, and the junction held 8 bases outside the gene matches. The CDR3 contains 15 residues. PBMCs were obtained from roughly 10 ml of fresh peripheral blood. Amplification from RNA transcripts yielded the TCR beta CDR3 regions. First-round RT-PCR with HTBI primers preceded a second-round multiplex PCR. TCRdb re-called the multiplex PCR reads through MiXCR, storing one row per CDR3 protein. The sample shows approximately 460,000 distinct CDR3 sequences, roughly 14% of them seen only once.

The chain uses TRBV7-9 and TRBJ1-2; 11 bases are shared with TRBD1. The source is a woman aged 25 to 39 with Graves' ophthalmopathy. Sequenced material: blood. CDR3 residues: CASSPRDRGSDGYTF. CDR3 bases: TGTGCCAGCAGCCCCCGGGACAGGGGGTCTGATGGCTACACCTTC.